Given below is one T cell receptor beta chain in context. This sample stems from a study of blood T cell repertoires in COVID-19. Assay used: immunoSEQ multiplex PCR; TCRdb lists only in-frame clones, some missing. This sample has 180,000 or so clones, with 75% to 90% found just once. The CDR3 spans 16 residues. Germline V gene data show CDR1 as ENHRY and CDR2 as SYGVKD. V lost 4 bases, J lost 1 base, and 14 bases lay in between. The origin of this receptor is a woman in her sixties or seventies with acute or convalescent COVID-19. Input material: peripheral blood. The rearrangement joins TRBV10-3 to TRBJ2-4; weak D call: TRBD2 (6 bases). The CDR3 reads CAISAGDLNAKNIQYF. CDR3 nucleotides: TGTGCCATCAGTGCGGGGGACCTAAATGCCAAAAACATTCAGTACTTC.